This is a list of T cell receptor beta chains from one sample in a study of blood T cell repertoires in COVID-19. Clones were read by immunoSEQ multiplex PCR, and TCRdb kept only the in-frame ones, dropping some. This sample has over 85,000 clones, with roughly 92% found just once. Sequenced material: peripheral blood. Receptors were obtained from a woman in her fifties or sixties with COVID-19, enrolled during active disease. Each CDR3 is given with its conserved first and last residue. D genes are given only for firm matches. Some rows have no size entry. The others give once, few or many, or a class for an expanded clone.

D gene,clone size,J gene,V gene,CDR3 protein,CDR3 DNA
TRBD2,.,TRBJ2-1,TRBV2,CASRRLGQRGEGKNEQFF,TGTGCCAGCAGGAGACTGGGGCAGCGGGGGGAAGGGAAGAATGAGCAGTTCTTC
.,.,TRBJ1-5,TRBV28,CASSLAGPERRQMSQPQHF,TGTGCCAGCAGTTTAGCGGGGCCAGAGAGACGTCAGATGAGTCAGCCCCAGCATTTT
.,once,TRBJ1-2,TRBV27,CASSPHRSNGYTF,TGTGCCAGCAGTCCACATCGTTCGAATGGCTACACCTTC
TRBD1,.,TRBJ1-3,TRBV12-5,CASGLGSPGQGRAIYF,TGTGCTAGTGGTTTGGGAAGTCCGGGACAGGGACGTGCCATATATTTT
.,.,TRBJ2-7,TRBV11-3,CASSLEAASYEQYF,TGTGCCAGCAGCTTAGAGGCAGCGTCCTACGAGCAGTACTTC
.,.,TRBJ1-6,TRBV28,CASSLEAINSPLHF,TGTGCCAGCAGTTTAGAGGCTATCAATTCACCCCTCCACTTT
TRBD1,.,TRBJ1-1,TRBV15,CATSRTGDTEAFF,TGTGCCACCAGCCGGACAGGGGATACTGAAGCTTTCTTT
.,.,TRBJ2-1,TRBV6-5,CASSYLWPQDNEQFF,TGTGCCAGCAGTTACCTCTGGCCCCAGGACAATGAGCAGTTCTTC
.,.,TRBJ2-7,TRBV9,CASSVGDSNYEQYF,TGTGCCAGCAGCGTAGGCGACAGCAACTACGAGCAGTACTTC
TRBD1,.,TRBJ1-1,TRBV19,CASSPTGGSEAFF,TGTGCCAGTAGTCCCACAGGGGGGAGCGAAGCTTTCTTT
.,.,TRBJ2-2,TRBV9,CASSAANTGELFF,TGTGCCAGCAGCGCGGCGAACACCGGGGAGCTGTTTTTT
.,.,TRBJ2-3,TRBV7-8,CASSFGRGGDTDTQYF,TGTGCCAGCAGCTTTGGGAGGGGGGGTGACACAGATACGCAGTATTTT
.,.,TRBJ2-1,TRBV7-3,CASSLSVLGTYNEQFF,TGTGCCAGCAGCTTAAGTGTGTTGGGGACTTACAATGAGCAGTTCTTC
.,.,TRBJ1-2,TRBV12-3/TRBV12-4,CASSPNLYGYTF,TGTGCCAGCAGTCCTAACCTCTATGGCTACACCTTC
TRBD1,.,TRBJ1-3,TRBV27,CASSLQGAGNTIYF,TGTGCCAGCAGTCTACAGGGGGCAGGAAACACCATATATTTT
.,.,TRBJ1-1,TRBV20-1,CSAYLTEAFF,TGCAGTGCCTATCTCACTGAAGCTTTCTTT
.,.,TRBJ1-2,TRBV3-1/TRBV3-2,CASSPTWIYGYTF,TGTGCCAGCAGCCCGACATGGATCTATGGCTACACCTTC
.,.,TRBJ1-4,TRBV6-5,CASSYQQGDEKLFF,TGTGCCAGCAGTTATCAACAGGGAGATGAAAAACTGTTTTTT
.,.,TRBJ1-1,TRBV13,CASSFGWAEAFF,TGTGCCAGCAGCTTCGGGTGGGCTGAAGCTTTCTTT
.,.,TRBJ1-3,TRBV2,CASKGRPDSGNTIYF,TGTGCCAGCAAAGGGAGACCTGACTCTGGAAACACCATATATTTT
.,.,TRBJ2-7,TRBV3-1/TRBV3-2,CASSLEPGPTYEQYF,TGTGCCAGCAGCCTCGAGCCTGGGCCGACCTACGAGCAGTACTTC
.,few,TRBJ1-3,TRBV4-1,CASSQRLVSGNTIYF,TGCGCCAGCAGCCAAAGACTCGTCTCTGGAAACACCATATATTTT
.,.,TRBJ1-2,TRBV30,CAWTTGQIYGYTF,TGTGCCTGGACCACTGGACAGATCTATGGCTACACCTTC
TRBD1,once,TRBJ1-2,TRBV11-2,CASSLGQGFGYTF,TGTGCCAGCAGCTTAGGACAGGGGTTTGGCTACACCTTC
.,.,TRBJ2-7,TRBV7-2,CASSLGADSSYEQYF,TGTGCCAGCAGCTTAGGGGCCGATAGCTCCTACGAGCAGTACTTC
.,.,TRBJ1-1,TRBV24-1,CATSDRGTEAFF,TGTGCCACCAGTGACCGGGGAACTGAAGCTTTCTTT
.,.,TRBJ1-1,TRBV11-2,CASSLAKTGIGSTEAFF,TGTGCCAGCAGCTTAGCGAAAACAGGGATAGGGAGCACTGAAGCTTTCTTT
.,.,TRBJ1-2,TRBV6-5,CASSPLGGNYGYTF,TGTGCCAGCAGCCCCCTTGGAGGGAACTATGGCTACACCTTC
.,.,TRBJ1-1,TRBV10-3,CAISDPRVQNTEAFF,TGTGCCATCAGTGATCCCCGGGTACAGAACACTGAAGCTTTCTTT
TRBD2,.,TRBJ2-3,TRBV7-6,CASSSVAGQDTQYF,TGTGCCAGCAGTTCCGTAGCGGGGCAAGATACGCAGTATTTT
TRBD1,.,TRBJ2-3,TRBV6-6,CASRTMTGGAGTQYF,TGTGCCAGCAGAACCATGACAGGGGGCGCGGGTACGCAGTATTTT
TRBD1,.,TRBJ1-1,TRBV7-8,CASRQDRVGTEAFF,TGTGCCAGCAGACAGGACAGGGTTGGCACTGAAGCTTTCTTT
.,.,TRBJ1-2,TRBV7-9,CASSLSANYGYTF,TGTGCCAGCAGCTTATCTGCTAACTATGGCTACACCTTC
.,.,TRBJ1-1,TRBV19,CASSMVNSEAFF,TGTGCCAGTAGTATGGTCAACAGTGAAGCTTTCTTT
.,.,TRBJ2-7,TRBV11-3,CASSPEAVVFYEQYF,TGTGCCAGCAGCCCAGAGGCTGTCGTTTTCTACGAGCAGTACTTC
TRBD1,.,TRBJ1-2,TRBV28,CASSSWGQTNYGYTF,TGTGCCAGCAGTTCTTGGGGACAGACCAACTATGGCTACACCTTC
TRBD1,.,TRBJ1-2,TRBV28,CASNTGDYGYTF,TGTGCCAGCAATACAGGGGACTATGGCTACACCTTC
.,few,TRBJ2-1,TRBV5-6,CASSLVNSDEQFF,TGTGCCAGCAGCTTGGTGAATAGCGATGAGCAGTTCTTC
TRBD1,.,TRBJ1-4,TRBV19,CASSPDRGNEKLFF,TGTGCCAGTAGCCCGGACAGGGGAAATGAAAAACTGTTTTTT
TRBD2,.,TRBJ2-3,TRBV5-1,CASQSGGASDTQYF,TGCGCGTCCCAAAGCGGGGGCGCGTCAGATACGCAGTATTTT
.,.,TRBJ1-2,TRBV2,CASSLSGEANYGYTF,TGTGCCAGCAGTCTCTCCGGGGAAGCGAACTATGGCTACACCTTC